The 4 T cell receptor beta chains in this list originate from one sample, sequenced in a study of cytomegalovirus exposure and HLA in healthy donors. A multiplex PCR was run with 60 Vbeta primers and 13 Jbeta primers. TCRdb's copy holds only in-frame clones and misses some; the assay was immunoSEQ multiplex PCR. The profile covers about 62,000 clones, with around 87% appearing a single time and roughly 1.5% taken by the ten largest. The specimen was PBMCs. The receptors shown here come from a young man in good health and CMV-seronegative.

The J gene is TRBJ1-5, the V gene TRBV4-1; TRBD1 might be the D (6 bases). Germline CDR1 reads MGHRA; CDR2 reads YSYEKL. Trimming removed 3 bases at V and 0 bases at J, with 15 bases between. This CDR3 contains 17 residues. CDR3 sequence reads: CASSQGAAHLSNQPQHF. The CDR3 nucleotides read TGCGCCAGCAGCCAGGGGGCAGCTCATCTTAGCAATCAGCCCCAGCATTTT.

The V call is TRBV11-2, the J call TRBJ1-1, with TRBD1 matching over 8 bases. The CDR3 loop spans 15 amino acids. Germline CDR1 is SGHAT and CDR2 is FQNNGV. J was trimmed by 5 bases and V by 5 bases; bases with no gene match: 10. The chain's CDR3 is CASSVDRASWTEAFF. In nucleotides, the CDR3 is TGTGCCAGCAGCGTGGACAGGGCTTCTTGGACTGAAGCTTTCTTT.

J is TRBJ1-4 and V is TRBV15; D might be TRBD1 (6 bases). V was pared by 3 bases and J by 10 bases, with 15 bases between. In germline, CDR1 is LNHNV, CDR2 YYDKDF (reference sequence). The CDR3 is 14 residues long. CDR3 amino acids: CATSSRTVLAKLFF. The DNA for the CDR3 is TGTGCCACCAGCAGCCGGACAGTCTTAGCAAAACTGTTTTTT.

This chain connects TRBV5-1 to TRBJ2-1; TRBD2 matches at 11 bases. In germline, CDR1 is SGHRS, CDR2 YFSETQ. V shed 7 bases and J 8 bases; nucleotides not matched to a gene: 8. The length of the CDR3 is 14 residues. CDR3 sequence: CASGPSGGQYEQFF. CDR3 sequence (DNA): TGCGCCAGCGGTCCTAGCGGGGGGCAGTATGAGCAGTTCTTC.